Below, 28 T cell receptor beta chains from the same sample are listed, as sequenced in a study of beta chain features in type 1 diabetes. Antigens of these TCRs are unknown. Overall study findings and caveats: Type 1 diabetes patients had TCRB CDR3s that were shorter (moderately but significantly so) in all four CD4+ subsets.

Of the isolated RNA, all was reverse transcribed, and so the sequenced material was expressed TCRB transcripts. Profiling relied on immunoSEQ multiplex PCR, and the TCRdb table lists in-frame clones only, not all of them. The sample gives 600,000 to 700,000 clones, 13% of which show up once; approximately 0.02% is in the top ten. The specimen was naive CD4+ T cells from blood. These receptors were obtained from a man between 18 and 29 years old with type 1 diabetes.

This clone was counted a few times. The chain joins TRBV4-1 to TRBJ2-3; 10 bases match TRBD2. The CDR3 totals 15 residues. V gave up 10 bases and J gave up 0 bases; unmatched junction bases: 7. Looked up from germline, CDR1 is MGHRA and CDR2 is YSYEKL. The CDR3 is CATHSGGPSTDTQYF. The DNA for the CDR3 is TGCGCCACCCATAGCGGGGGGCCCAGCACAGATACGCAGTATTTT.

The CDR3 nucleotides are TGCGCCAGCAGCTTTGCCGGGACTGGGGCCAACGTCCTGACTTTC. The encoded protein is CASSFAGTGANVLTF. The chain recombines TRBV5-1 with TRBJ2-6; D is perhaps TRBD2 (5 bases). The ends were cut back, 2 bases at V and 2 bases at J, with 8 bases in the middle. Germline V gene sequence: CDR1 SGHRS, CDR2 YFSETQ. The CDR3 consists of 15 residues.

This clone was picked up a small number of times. V and J are TRBV30 and TRBJ2-5; weak D call: TRBD1 (6 bases). The CDR3 loop spans 15 amino acids. Trimming stripped 3 bases from V and 7 bases from J, with 21 bases between. From germline, CDR1 is GTSNPN and CDR2 SVGIG (reference sequence). The CDR3 DNA reads TGTGCCTGGAGACCCTACCTTCAACAGGGAATGACCCAGTACTTC. Amino acids: CAWRPYLQQGMTQYF.

In this sample, this clone turned up a few times. The chain has TRBV7-9 and TRBJ2-3; possibly TRBD2 for D (6 bases). Between the trimmed V and J ends, which lost 4 bases and 2 bases, there was a span of 16 bases. The CDR3 is 16 residues long. CDR1 is SEHNR and CDR2 is FQNEAQ in the germline V gene (reference sequence). CDR3 sequence reads: CASSSTTGTYTDTQYF. CDR3 nucleotide sequence: TGTGCCAGCAGCTCGACGACCGGGACTTACACAGATACGCAGTATTTT.

This chain links TRBV29-1 with TRBJ2-3; D is uncertain. This CDR3 is 12 amino acids long. The V gene lost 0 bases and the J gene lost 1 base, with 2 bases spanning the gap. The germline V gene has CDR1 SQVTM and CDR2 ANQGSEA. For the CDR3, the DNA is TGCAGCGTTGAAGAAGGCACAGATACGCAGTATTTT. Encoded protein: CSVEEGTDTQYF.

The chain joins TRBV11-3 to TRBJ1-3; D is possibly TRBD1 (5 bases). Germline CDR1 SGHNT, CDR2 YENEEA. The CDR3 spans 17 residues. V was clipped by 5 bases and J by 0 bases, with 17 bases between them. CDR3 region: CASSQVRGRLSGNTIYF. The DNA of the CDR3 is TGTGCCAGCAGCCAAGTCCGGGGCAGACTCTCTGGAAACACCATATATTTT.

This clone has only a few counts. The rearrangement links TRBV10-3 to TRBJ1-1; possibly TRBD1 for D (5 bases). This CDR3 spans 15 amino acids. V was clipped by 7 bases and J by 0 bases, with 15 bases between them. Germline CDR1 reads ENHRY; CDR2 reads SYGVKD. The CDR3 sequence: CAITPGGGMNTEAFF. In DNA form, the CDR3 reads TGTGCCATCACCCCCGGGGGGGGAATGAACACTGAAGCTTTCTTT.

This clone was found once. Other nucleotide sequences from this sample produce the same CDR3. The V call is TRBV5-4, the J call TRBJ2-3; D uncertain. V dropped 4 bases and J dropped 0 bases, with 6 bases sitting between them. From germline, CDR1 is SGHNT and CDR2 YYREEE (reference sequence). The CDR3 runs 13 residues. The DNA for the CDR3 is TGTGCCAGCAGCCGACAAAGCACAGATACGCAGTATTTT. The encoded protein is CASSRQSTDTQYF.

The V call is TRBV25-1, the J call TRBJ1-5, with no clear D. Germline CDR1 and CDR2: MGHDK and SYGVNS. This CDR3 contains 16 residues. Deletions cut 0 bases from V and 2 bases from J, with 11 bases between. The CDR3 region has the DNA TGTGCCAGCAGTGAATATGGGGTGTTCGGCAATCAGCCCCAGCATTTT. Amino acids: CASSEYGVFGNQPQHF.

The rearrangement uses TRBV29-1 and TRBJ1-4; no reliable D call. This CDR3 comprises 14 residues. The V gene lost 1 base and the J gene lost 4 bases, with 10 bases spanning the gap. Per the germline V gene, CDR1 is SQVTM and CDR2 is ANQGSEA. CDR3 in DNA: TGCAGCGTTGAAGTTCAGGCAGTTAATGAAAAACTGTTTTTT. Translation: CSVEVQAVNEKLFF.

The rearrangement joins TRBV2 to TRBJ2-3; no clear D gene. Per the germline V gene, CDR1 is SNHLY and CDR2 is FYNNEI. V was trimmed by 5 bases and J by 2 bases, leaving 8 bases between them. CDR3 length: 13 amino acids. The CDR3 sequence: CASSRQLTDTQYF. The CDR3 nucleotides read TGTGCCAGCAGTCGCCAGCTCACAGATACGCAGTATTTT.

This clone was recorded a few times. The genes are TRBV27 and TRBJ2-1; TRBD2 agrees at 13 bases. From germline, CDR1 is MNHEY and CDR2 SMNVEV (reference sequence). The CDR3 has 20 amino acids. J gave up 2 bases and V 5 bases, and 15 bases lay outside the gene matches. The CDR3 is CASSPSGGTSGVGPYNEQFF. The CDR3 DNA is TGTGCCAGCAGTCCCTCCGGGGGGACTAGCGGGGTGGGGCCCTACAATGAGCAGTTCTTC.

The chain employs TRBV2 and TRBJ1-1; possibly TRBD1 for D (6 bases). CDR1 and CDR2 (germline): SNHLY, FYNNEI. CDR3 length: 14 residues. Trimming left V 8 bases short and J 1 base short, with 14 bases between. CDR3 in DNA: TGTGCCAGCGCATTCAGGGGAACGAACACTGAAGCTTTCTTT. Translating gives CASAFRGTNTEAFF.

The CDR3 bases are TGTGCCAGCAGCGCGGGGGATGGCTACACCTTC. The encoded protein is CASSAGDGYTF. This chain connects TRBV7-9 to TRBJ1-2; D is perhaps TRBD1 (5 bases). The germline V gene has CDR1 SEHNR and CDR2 FQNEAQ (reference sequence). This CDR3 comprises 11 residues. V was pared by 5 bases and J by 6 bases, with 7 bases between.

The chain links TRBV29-1 to TRBJ1-1; the D is unclear. The V end lost 6 bases, the J end lost 6 bases, and 14 bases lay between the germline ends. This CDR3 is built from 12 residues. The germline V gene has CDR1 SQVTM and CDR2 ANQGSEA. CDR3 in DNA: TGCAGCGTGACGGACGTTGGGCCTGAAGCTTTCTTT. Translated: CSVTDVGPEAFF. The full variable domain, rest sourced from reference TRBV29-1 and TRBJ1-1, is SAVISQKPSRDICQRGTSLTIQCQVDSQVTMMFWYRQQPGQSLTLIATANQGSEATYESGFVIDKFPISRPNLTFSTLTVSNMSPEDSSIYLCSVTDVGPEAFFGQGTRLTVV.

The chain couples TRBV10-3 to TRBJ2-5, with 11 positions matching TRBD2. Germline V CDR1 and CDR2: ENHRY, SYGVKD. V trimming: 4 bases; J trimming: 3 bases; junction bases outside the gene matches: 4. The CDR3 consists of 15 residues. The CDR3 is CAISGPLAGEETQYF. The CDR3 nucleotides are TGTGCCATCAGTGGCCCACTAGCGGGGGAAGAGACCCAGTACTTC.

The chain links TRBV15 to TRBJ2-3; a possible D gene is TRBD1 (5 bases). The CDR3 consists of 16 residues. Germline V lookup: CDR1 LNHNV, CDR2 YYDKDF (reference sequence). V was cut by 1 base and J by 0 bases, with 11 bases left in between. In nucleotides, the CDR3 is TGTGCCACCAGCAGAGGATCGACAGACAGCACAGATACGCAGTATTTT. Protein sequence: CATSRGSTDSTDTQYF.

This clone was recorded a few times. The rearrangement uses TRBV9 and TRBJ1-2; D gene ambiguous. Trimming took off 0 bases at V and 4 bases at J, with 7 bases between the two ends. CDR1 SGDLS and CDR2 YYNGEE come from the germline V gene. The length of the CDR3 is 13 residues. CDR3: CASSVGNAYGYTF. As DNA, the CDR3 is TGTGCCAGCAGCGTAGGGAACGCCTATGGCTACACCTTC.

In this sample, this clone turned up a few times. This chain connects TRBV5-1 to TRBJ2-7; the D gene is possibly TRBD2 (5 bases). CDR3 length: 14 amino acids. The germline V gene has CDR1 SGHRS and CDR2 YFSETQ. The ends were cut back, 0 bases at V and 2 bases at J, with 9 bases in the middle. The CDR3 coding sequence is TGCGCCAGCAGCTTGGAAACGGGAACCTACGAGCAGTACTTC. This codes for CASSLETGTYEQYF.

This rearrangement joins TRBV5-4 to TRBJ2-3; 9 bases are shared with TRBD2. The CDR3 has 16 residues. J lost 6 bases, V lost 0 bases, and 8 bases had no gene match. Germline V CDR1 and CDR2: SGHNT, YYREEE (reference sequence). This chain's CDR3 is CASSLADLAGQDTQYF. CDR3 DNA sequence: TGTGCCAGCAGCTTGGCAGATCTAGCGGGGCAGGATACGCAGTATTTT.

This clone appeared a few times. This chain joins TRBV29-1 and TRBJ2-1; TRBD2 might be the D (7 bases). Per the germline V gene, CDR1 is SQVTM and CDR2 is ANQGSEA. The CDR3 has 13 residues. The V end lost 7 bases, the J end lost 5 bases, and 15 bases lay between the germline ends. The CDR3: CSAGGGAHNEQFF. CDR3 in DNA: TGCAGCGCCGGTGGGGGGGCGCACAATGAGCAGTTCTTC.

This clone was seen a handful of times. The chain uses TRBV5-1 and TRBJ2-7; 7 bases match TRBD1. CDR3 length: 17 residues. J lost 1 base, V lost 2 bases, and 12 bases had no gene match. Germline CDR1 and CDR2: SGHRS and YFSETQ. In nucleotides, the CDR3 is TGCGCCAGCAGCTTTGGGGATACGGGACAGAGATCCTACGAGCAGTACTTC. It codes for CASSFGDTGQRSYEQYF.

V usage is TRBV30 and J usage is TRBJ1-1; D remains unclear. The CDR3 extends over 13 amino acids. Germline V lookup: CDR1 GTSNPN, CDR2 SVGIG (reference sequence). Trimming pared 0 bases from V and 8 bases from J, leaving 13 bases between. CDR3 amino acids: CAWSVGSRTEAFF. Here the CDR3 DNA reads TGTGCCTGGAGTGTAGGTTCTCGAACGGAAGCTTTCTTT.

The rearrangement joins TRBV18 to TRBJ1-1; D might be TRBD1 (5 bases). Trimming took off 3 bases at V and 7 bases at J, with 9 bases between the two ends. The germline gives CDR1 KGHSH, CDR2 LQKENI. This CDR3 region has 12 residues. CDR3 amino acids: CASSPFTGEAFF. In nucleotides, the CDR3 is TGTGCCAGCTCACCTTTTACAGGTGAAGCTTTCTTT.

In DNA form, the CDR3 reads TGTGCCAGCAGCCACAGTGCCCCAGCGGAGACCCAGTACTTC. Translated: CASSHSAPAETQYF. The chain links TRBV5-4 to TRBJ2-5, with D unresolved. Germline V gene lookup returns CDR1 SGHNT and CDR2 YYREEE (reference sequence). This CDR3 is 14 amino acids long. Trimming took off 4 bases at V and 5 bases at J, with 15 bases between the two ends.

The V call is TRBV30, the J call TRBJ2-5, with 9 bases lining up with TRBD1. V lost 3 bases, J lost 5 bases, and 13 bases stayed unmatched. CDR3 length: 16 residues. Germline-derived CDR1 and CDR2 are GTSNPN and SVGIG (reference sequence). The CDR3 DNA reads TGTGCCTGGAGAAAGGGACAGGGAGGTCCCCCGGAGACCCAGTACTTC. It codes for CAWRKGQGGPPETQYF.

In this sample, this clone turned up a few times. The rearrangement joins TRBV29-1 to TRBJ1-3; 9 bases are shared with TRBD1. Germline lookup yields CDR1 SQVTM and CDR2 ANQGSEA. The CDR3 has 14 residues. The trim removed 4 bases at V and 5 bases at J, leaving 6 bases unmatched. CDR3 nucleotides: TGCAGCGTTGCTGGGACAGGGTCTCGAAACACCATATATTTT. This translates into CSVAGTGSRNTIYF.

This rearrangement joins TRBV19 to TRBJ2-7; D ambiguous. Germline V gene data show CDR1 as LNHDA and CDR2 as SQIVND (reference sequence). This CDR3 has 14 residues. V was trimmed by 1 base and J by 0 bases, leaving 7 bases between them. For the CDR3, the DNA is TGTGCCAGTAGTATAGGACGTAACTCCTACGAGCAGTACTTC. This gives the protein CASSIGRNSYEQYF.